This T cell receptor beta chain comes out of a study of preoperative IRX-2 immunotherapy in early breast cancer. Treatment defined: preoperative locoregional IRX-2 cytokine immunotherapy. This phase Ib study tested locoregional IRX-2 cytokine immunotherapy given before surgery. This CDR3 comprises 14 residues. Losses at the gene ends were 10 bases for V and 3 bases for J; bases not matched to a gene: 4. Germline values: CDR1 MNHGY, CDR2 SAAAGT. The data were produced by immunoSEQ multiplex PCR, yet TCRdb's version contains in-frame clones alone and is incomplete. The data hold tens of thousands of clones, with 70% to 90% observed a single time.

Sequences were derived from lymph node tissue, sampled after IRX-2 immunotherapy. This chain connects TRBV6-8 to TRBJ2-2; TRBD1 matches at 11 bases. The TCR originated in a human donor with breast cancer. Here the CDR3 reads CAIRGQGDTGELFF. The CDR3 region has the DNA TGTGCCATCAGGGGACAGGGGGACACCGGGGAGCTGTTTTTT.